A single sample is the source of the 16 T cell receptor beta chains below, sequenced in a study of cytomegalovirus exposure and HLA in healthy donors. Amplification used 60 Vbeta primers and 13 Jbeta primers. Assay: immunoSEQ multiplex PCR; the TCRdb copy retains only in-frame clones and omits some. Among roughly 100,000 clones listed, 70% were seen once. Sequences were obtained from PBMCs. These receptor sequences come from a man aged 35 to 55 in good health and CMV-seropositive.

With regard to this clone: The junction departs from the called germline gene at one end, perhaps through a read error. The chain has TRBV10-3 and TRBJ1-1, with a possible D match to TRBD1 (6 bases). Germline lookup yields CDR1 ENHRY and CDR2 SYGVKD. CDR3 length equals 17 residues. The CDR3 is CAIRELLQGVMNTEAFF. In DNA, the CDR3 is TGTGCCATCCGTGAACTTTTACAGGGAGTCATGAACACTGAAGCTTTCTTT.

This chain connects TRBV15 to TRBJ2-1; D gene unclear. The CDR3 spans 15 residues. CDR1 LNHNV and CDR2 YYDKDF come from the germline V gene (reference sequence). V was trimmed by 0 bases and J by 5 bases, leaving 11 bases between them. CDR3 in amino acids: CATSRDARFDNEQFF. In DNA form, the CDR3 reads TGTGCCACCAGCAGAGACGCCCGGTTCGACAATGAGCAGTTCTTC.

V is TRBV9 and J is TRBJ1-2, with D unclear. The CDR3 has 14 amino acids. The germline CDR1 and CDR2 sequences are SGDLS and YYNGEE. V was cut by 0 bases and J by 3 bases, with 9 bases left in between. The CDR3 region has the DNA TGTGCCAGCAGCGTAGCTTCAGAGGACTATGGCTACACCTTC. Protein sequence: CASSVASEDYGYTF.

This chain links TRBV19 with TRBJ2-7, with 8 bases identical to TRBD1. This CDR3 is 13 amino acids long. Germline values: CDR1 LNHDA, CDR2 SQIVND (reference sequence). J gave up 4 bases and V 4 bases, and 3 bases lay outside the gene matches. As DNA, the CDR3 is TGTGCCAGTAGTACCAGACAGGGGTACGAGCAGTACTTC. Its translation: CASSTRQGYEQYF.

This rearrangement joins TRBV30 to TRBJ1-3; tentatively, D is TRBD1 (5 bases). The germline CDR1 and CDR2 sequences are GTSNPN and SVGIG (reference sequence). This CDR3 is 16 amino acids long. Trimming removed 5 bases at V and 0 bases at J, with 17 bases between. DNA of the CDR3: TGTGCCTGGGATAACGGGGGTTCTAGCTCTGGAAACACCATATATTTT. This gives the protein CAWDNGGSSSGNTIYF.

The CDR3 region is CASSWRQGVNEQFF. The CDR3 DNA reads as TGTGCCAGCAGCTGGAGACAGGGGGTTAATGAGCAGTTCTTC. The rearrangement joins TRBV13 to TRBJ2-1; 9 bases align to TRBD1. The CDR3 is made up of 14 amino acids. The V segment lost 4 bases and the J segment 7 bases; nucleotides outside the gene matches: 5. Germline V lookup: CDR1 PRHDT, CDR2 FYEKMQ (reference sequence).

CDR3 sequence: CASSLLDRGPGANVLTF. DNA of the CDR3: TGTGCCAGCTCCCTCCTGGACAGGGGGCCTGGGGCCAACGTCCTGACTTTC. The V call is TRBV18, the J call TRBJ2-6; 11 bases agree with TRBD1. Germline CDR1 is KGHSH and CDR2 is LQKENI. The CDR3 consists of 17 residues. Losses at the gene ends were 6 bases for V and 2 bases for J; bases not matched to a gene: 6.

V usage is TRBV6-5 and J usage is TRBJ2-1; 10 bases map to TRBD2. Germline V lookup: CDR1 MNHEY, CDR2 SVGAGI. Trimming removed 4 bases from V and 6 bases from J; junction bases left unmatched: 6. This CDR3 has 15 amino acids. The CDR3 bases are TGTGCCAGCAGTTCCCCTCGGACTAGCGGCAATGAGCAGTTCTTC. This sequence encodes CASSSPRTSGNEQFF.

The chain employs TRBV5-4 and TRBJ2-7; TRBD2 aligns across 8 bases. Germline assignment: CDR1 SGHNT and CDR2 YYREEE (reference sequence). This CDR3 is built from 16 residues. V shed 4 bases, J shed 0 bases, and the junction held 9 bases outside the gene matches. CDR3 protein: CASSHARSGSSYEQYF. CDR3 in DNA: TGTGCCAGCAGCCACGCCCGGAGCGGGAGCTCCTACGAGCAGTACTTC.

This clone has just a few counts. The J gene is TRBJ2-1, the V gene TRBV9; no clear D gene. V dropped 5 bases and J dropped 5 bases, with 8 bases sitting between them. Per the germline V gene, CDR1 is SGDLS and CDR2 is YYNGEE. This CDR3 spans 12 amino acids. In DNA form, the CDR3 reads TGTGCCAGCAGTTATACAAACAATGAGCAGTTCTTC. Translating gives CASSYTNNEQFF.

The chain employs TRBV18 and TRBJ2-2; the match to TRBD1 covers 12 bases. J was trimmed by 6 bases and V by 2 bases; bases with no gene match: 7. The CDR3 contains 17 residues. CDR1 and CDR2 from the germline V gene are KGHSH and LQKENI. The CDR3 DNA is TGTGCCAGCTCACCATCGACCGGGACAGGGGGCCCCGGGGAGCTGTTTTTT. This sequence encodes CASSPSTGTGGPGELFF.

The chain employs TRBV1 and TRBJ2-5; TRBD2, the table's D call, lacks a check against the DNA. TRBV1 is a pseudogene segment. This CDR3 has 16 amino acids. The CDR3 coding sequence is TGCACCAGCAGCCAAGATTGGCTAGCGTTAACGAGGACCCAGTACTTC. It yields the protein CTSSQDWLALTRTQYF.

The CDR3 sequence: CAADTYAGARRTGELFF. As DNA, the CDR3 is TGTGCCGCAGACACTTACGCGGGAGCAAGGAGGACCGGGGAGCTGTTTTTT. The gene calls are TRBV30 and TRBJ2-2; 7 positions match TRBD2. The ends lost 8 bases at V and 5 bases at J; junction bases unmatched: 20. The CDR3 length is 17 residues. Germline CDR1 reads GTSNPN; CDR2 reads SVGIG (reference sequence).

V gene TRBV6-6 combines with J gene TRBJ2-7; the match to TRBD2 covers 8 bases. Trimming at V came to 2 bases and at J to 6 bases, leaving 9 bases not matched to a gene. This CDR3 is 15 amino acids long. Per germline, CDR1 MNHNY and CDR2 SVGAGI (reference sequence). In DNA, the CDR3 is TGTGCCAGCAGTTACGTAAGCGGGGGAAGGGGCGAGCAGTACGTC. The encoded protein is CASSYVSGGRGEQYV.

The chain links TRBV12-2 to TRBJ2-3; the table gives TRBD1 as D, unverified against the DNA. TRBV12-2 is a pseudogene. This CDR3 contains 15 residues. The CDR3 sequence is CASPVRLGRTDTQYF. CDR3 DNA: TGTGCAAGTCCCGTCCGACTGGGGCGCACAGATACGCAGTATTTT.

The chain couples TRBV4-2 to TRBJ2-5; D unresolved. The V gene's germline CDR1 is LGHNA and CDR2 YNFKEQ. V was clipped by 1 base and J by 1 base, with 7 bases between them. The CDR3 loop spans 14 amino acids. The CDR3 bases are TGTGCCAGCAGCCAAGTTTCTTTCCAAGAGACCCAGTACTTC. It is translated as CASSQVSFQETQYF.